The 12 T cell receptor beta chains presented below share a single source sample, sequenced in a study of Graves' ophthalmopathy and Graves' hyperthyroidism. Amplification of TCR beta CDR3 regions used RNA transcripts. The first-round RT-PCR employed HTBI primers together with the Qiagen OneStep RT-PCR kit. A multiplex PCR was then performed as the second round. MiXCR, applied by TCRdb to the multiplex PCR reads, yields one record per CDR3 protein. This table holds some 380,000 distinct CDR3 sequences, roughly 15% found once. Sequencing was carried out using peripheral blood. The receptors derive from a woman between 18 and 29 years old with stable Graves' hyperthyroidism.

The V gene is TRBV4-3, the J gene TRBJ1-5; D remains ambiguous. V lost 0 bases and J 6 bases, leaving 6 bases between the germline ends. Germline V gene lookup returns CDR1 LGHNA and CDR2 YSLEER. The CDR3 is 13 residues long. CDR3 DNA sequence: TGCGCCAGCAGCCAAGAAGTGGGTCAGCCCCAGCATTTT. Protein product: CASSQEVGQPQHF.

This clonotype was recorded at least ten times. The chain combines TRBV2 with TRBJ1-2; no reliable D call. This CDR3 spans 13 amino acids. V shed 1 base and J shed 6 bases, with 9 bases lying between them. CDR1 and CDR2 from the germline V gene are SNHLY and FYNNEI. The DNA for the CDR3 is TGTGCCAGCAGTGAAGGACGTCTGGATGGCTACACCTTC. This encodes CASSEGRLDGYTF.

This clonotype was detected ten times or more. The chain employs TRBV10-3 and TRBJ1-1, with TRBD1 identical over 9 bases. CDR3 size: 16 residues. In germline, CDR1 is ENHRY, CDR2 SYGVKD. Losses at the gene ends were 2 bases for V and 0 bases for J; bases not matched to a gene: 4. CDR3 residues: CAISETGGNMNTEAFF. CDR3 sequence (DNA): TGTGCCATCAGTGAGACAGGGGGCAACATGAACACTGAAGCTTTCTTT.

This clonotype occurred many times. The gene calls are TRBV19 and TRBJ1-1; D not resolved. Germline V gives CDR1 LNHDA, CDR2 SQIVND (reference sequence). V gave up 6 bases and J gave up 7 bases, with 15 bases separating them. The CDR3 runs to 13 residues. In nucleotides, the CDR3 is TGTGCCAGTAGAATGCAGCGGGGAATTGAAGCTTTCTTT. Its translation: CASRMQRGIEAFF.

This clonotype was detected a few times. The chain uses TRBV10-3 and TRBJ2-3; 7 bases line up with TRBD2. V shed 10 bases, J shed 1 base, and the junction held 11 bases outside the gene matches. Germline values: CDR1 ENHRY, CDR2 SYGVKD. This CDR3 spans 15 amino acids. For the CDR3, the DNA is TGTGCCAACGGCGGGGAGGGAAGGGGCACAGATACGCAGTATTTT. Protein sequence: CANGGEGRGTDTQYF.

Worth noting for this clonotype: One base away lies a much larger clone, so this may be a sequencing read error. The chain links TRBV6-1 to TRBJ1-6; D ambiguous. This CDR3 contains 12 residues. Germline-derived CDR1 and CDR2 are MNHNS and SASEGT. The CDR3 DNA follows: TGTGCCAGCAGTCGTATTAATTCACACCTCCACTTT. Its translation is CASSRINSHLHF.

The rearrangement links TRBV14 to TRBJ1-1; D call uncertain. Trimming took off 2 bases at V and 3 bases at J, with 13 bases between the two ends. The CDR3 is 15 residues long. CDR1 and CDR2 (germline): SGHDN, FVKESK. Written as DNA, the CDR3 is TGTGCCAGCAGCCAAAGACACAAGCCCTACACTGAAGCTTTCTTT. Translated, it gives CASSQRHKPYTEAFF.

In this sample, this clonotype turned up many times. The chain uses TRBV12-5 and TRBJ1-1; 12 bases are a match to TRBD1. The CDR3 loop spans 15 amino acids. Germline CDR1 LGHNT, CDR2 FRNRAP. CDR3 sequence: CATSGTGGLNTEAFF. In DNA form, the CDR3 reads TGTGCCACGTCCGGGACAGGGGGCCTGAACACTGAAGCTTTCTTT.

The V call is TRBV12-5, the J call TRBJ1-1; D gene uncertain. The CDR3 covers 16 residues. Germline V gives CDR1 LGHNT, CDR2 FRNRAP. V was clipped by 0 bases and J by 2 bases, with 13 bases between them. The CDR3 spells CASGLVLVRSNTEAFF. The CDR3 DNA is TGTGCTAGTGGTTTGGTCCTAGTGAGGAGTAACACTGAAGCTTTCTTT.

The rearrangement joins TRBV27 to TRBJ2-7; TRBD1 aligns across 10 bases. The CDR3 contains 14 residues. Germline V gene data show CDR1 as MNHEY and CDR2 as SMNVEV (reference sequence). V dropped 4 bases and J dropped 4; count of bases not matched to a gene: 4. The CDR3 spells CASSSDRGGYEQYF. DNA of the CDR3: TGTGCCAGCAGTTCGGACAGGGGGGGGTACGAGCAGTACTTC.

This clonotype was seen many times. V usage is TRBV27 and J usage is TRBJ1-5; 7 positions agree with TRBD1. The CDR3 loop spans 15 amino acids. Germline loops: CDR1 MNHEY, CDR2 SMNVEV (reference sequence). After removal of 5 bases from V and 1 base from J, the junction contained 5 bases not matched to a gene. Here the CDR3 DNA reads TGTGCCAGCAGTAGACAGGGCCGGAGCAATCAGCCCCAGCATTTT. It yields the protein CASSRQGRSNQPQHF.

This clonotype appeared many times. This sequence joins TRBV5-6 and TRBJ2-7; TRBD1 matches at 7 bases. CDR1 is SGHDT, CDR2 YYEEEE, per germline. J lost 3 bases, V lost 2 bases, and 8 bases had no gene match. The CDR3 runs to 15 residues. Here the CDR3 reads CASSFMGQPDYEQYF. CDR3 nucleotide sequence: TGTGCCAGCAGCTTTATGGGACAGCCAGACTACGAGCAGTACTTC.